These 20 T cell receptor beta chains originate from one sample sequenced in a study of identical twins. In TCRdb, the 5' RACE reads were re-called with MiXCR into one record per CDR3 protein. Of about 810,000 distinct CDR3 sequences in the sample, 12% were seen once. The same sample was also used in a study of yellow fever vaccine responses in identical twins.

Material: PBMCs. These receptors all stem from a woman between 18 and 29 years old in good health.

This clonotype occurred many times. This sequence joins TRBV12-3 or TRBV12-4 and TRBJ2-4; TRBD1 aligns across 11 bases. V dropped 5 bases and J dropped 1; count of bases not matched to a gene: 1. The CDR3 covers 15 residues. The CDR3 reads CASSRDRGAKNIQYF. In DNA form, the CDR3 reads TGTGCCAGCAGTCGGGACAGGGGGGCCAAAAACATTCAGTACTTC.

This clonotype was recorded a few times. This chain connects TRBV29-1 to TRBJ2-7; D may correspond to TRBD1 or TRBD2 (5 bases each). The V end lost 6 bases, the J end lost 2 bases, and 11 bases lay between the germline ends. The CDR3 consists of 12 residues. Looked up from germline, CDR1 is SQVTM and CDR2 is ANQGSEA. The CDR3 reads CSVRDGPYEQYF. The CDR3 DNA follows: TGCAGCGTCCGGGACGGTCCCTACGAGCAGTACTTC.

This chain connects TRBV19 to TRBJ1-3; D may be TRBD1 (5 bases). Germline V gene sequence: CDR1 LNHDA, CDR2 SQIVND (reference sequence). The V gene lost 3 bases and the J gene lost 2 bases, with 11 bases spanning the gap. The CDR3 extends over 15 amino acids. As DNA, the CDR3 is TGTGCCAGTAGTATTGGGGGAATGGCTGGAAACACCATATATTTT. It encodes CASSIGGMAGNTIYF.

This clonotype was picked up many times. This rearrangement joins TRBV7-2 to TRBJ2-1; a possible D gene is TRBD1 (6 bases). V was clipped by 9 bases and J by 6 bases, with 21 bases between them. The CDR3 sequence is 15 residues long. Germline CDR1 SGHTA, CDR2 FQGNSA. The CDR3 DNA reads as TGTGCCAGGGAACCCCGGGACACCGGTTTCAATGAGCAGTTCTTC. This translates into CAREPRDTGFNEQFF.

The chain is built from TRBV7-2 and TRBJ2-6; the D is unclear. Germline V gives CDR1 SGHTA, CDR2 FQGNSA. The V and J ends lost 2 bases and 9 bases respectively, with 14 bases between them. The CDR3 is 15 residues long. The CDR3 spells CASSLLGFLGNVLTF. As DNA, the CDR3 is TGTGCCAGCAGCTTATTGGGGTTTCTTGGCAACGTCCTGACTTTC.

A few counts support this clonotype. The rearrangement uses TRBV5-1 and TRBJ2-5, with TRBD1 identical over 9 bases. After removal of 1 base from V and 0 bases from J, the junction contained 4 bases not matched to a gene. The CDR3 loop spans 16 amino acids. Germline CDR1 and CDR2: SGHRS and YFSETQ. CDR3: CASSLRTGEHQETQYF. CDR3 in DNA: TGCGCCAGCAGCTTGCGGACAGGGGAGCACCAAGAGACCCAGTACTTC.

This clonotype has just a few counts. The CDR3 sequence is CASSLPTGNEQFF. CDR3 nucleotides: TGCGCCAGCAGCCTACCAACTGGGAATGAGCAGTTCTTC. The gene calls are TRBV5-1 and TRBJ2-1; no clear D gene. There are 13 residues in the CDR3. The V end lost 4 bases, the J end lost 7 bases, and 12 bases lay between the germline ends. Germline values: CDR1 SGHRS, CDR2 YFSETQ.

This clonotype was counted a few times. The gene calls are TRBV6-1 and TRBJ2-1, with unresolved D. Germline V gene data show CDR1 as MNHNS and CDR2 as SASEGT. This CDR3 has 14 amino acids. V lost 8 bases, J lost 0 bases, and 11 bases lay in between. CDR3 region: CASGRKSSYNEQFF. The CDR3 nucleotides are TGTGCCAGCGGCCGGAAGAGCTCCTACAATGAGCAGTTCTTC.

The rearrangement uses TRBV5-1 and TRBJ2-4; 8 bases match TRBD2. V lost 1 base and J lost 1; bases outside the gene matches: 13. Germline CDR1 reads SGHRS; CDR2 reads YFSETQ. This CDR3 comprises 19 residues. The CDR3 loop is CASSLLYSGSPRAKNIQYF. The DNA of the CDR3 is TGCGCCAGCAGCTTGTTATACAGCGGGAGCCCACGGGCCAAAAACATTCAGTACTTC.

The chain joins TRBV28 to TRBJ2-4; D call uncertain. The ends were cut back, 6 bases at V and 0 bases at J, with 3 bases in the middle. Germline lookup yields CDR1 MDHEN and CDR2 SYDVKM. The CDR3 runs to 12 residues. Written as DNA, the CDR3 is TGTGCCAGCAGGACAGCCAAAAACATTCAGTACTTC. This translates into CASRTAKNIQYF.

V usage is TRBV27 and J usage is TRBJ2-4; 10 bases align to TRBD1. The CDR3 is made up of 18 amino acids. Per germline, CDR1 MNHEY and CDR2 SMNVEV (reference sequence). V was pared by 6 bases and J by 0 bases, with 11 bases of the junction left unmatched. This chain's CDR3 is CASSSGDRGAKAKNIQYF. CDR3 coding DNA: TGTGCCAGCAGCTCTGGGGACAGGGGTGCTAAAGCCAAAAACATTCAGTACTTC.

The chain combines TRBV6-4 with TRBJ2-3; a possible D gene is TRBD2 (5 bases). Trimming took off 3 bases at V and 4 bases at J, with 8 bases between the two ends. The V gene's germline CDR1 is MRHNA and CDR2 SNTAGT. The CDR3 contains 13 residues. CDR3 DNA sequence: TGTGCCAGCAGTGATGAGGGCCCAGATACGCAGTATTTT. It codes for CASSDEGPDTQYF.

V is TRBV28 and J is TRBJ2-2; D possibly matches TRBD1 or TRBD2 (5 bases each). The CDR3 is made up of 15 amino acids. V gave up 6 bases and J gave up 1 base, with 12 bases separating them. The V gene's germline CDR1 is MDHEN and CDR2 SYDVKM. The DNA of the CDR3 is TGTGCCAGCAGGACCCGGGACCTGAACACCGGGGAGCTGTTTTTT. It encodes CASRTRDLNTGELFF.

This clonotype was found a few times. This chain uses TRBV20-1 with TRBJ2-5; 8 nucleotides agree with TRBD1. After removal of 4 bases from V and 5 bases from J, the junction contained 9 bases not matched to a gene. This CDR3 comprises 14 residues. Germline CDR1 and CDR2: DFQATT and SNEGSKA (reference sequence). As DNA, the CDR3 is TGCAGTGCTAAGCAGGGGGCAGGCGCGGAGACCCAGTACTTC. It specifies CSAKQGAGAETQYF.

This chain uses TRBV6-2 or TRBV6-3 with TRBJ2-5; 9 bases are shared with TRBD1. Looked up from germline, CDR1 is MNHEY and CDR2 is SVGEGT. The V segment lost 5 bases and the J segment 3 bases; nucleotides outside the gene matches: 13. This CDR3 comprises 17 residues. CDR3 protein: CASSLPPGQGLKETQYF. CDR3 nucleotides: TGTGCCAGCAGTCTCCCCCCAGGACAGGGGTTAAAAGAGACCCAGTACTTC.

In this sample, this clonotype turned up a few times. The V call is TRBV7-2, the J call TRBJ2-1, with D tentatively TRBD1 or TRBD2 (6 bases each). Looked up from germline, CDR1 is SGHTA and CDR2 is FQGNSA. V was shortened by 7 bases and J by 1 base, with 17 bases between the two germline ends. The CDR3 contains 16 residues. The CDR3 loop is CASTRRGERSYNEQFF. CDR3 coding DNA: TGTGCCAGCACCCGAAGGGGGGAGAGGTCCTACAATGAGCAGTTCTTC.

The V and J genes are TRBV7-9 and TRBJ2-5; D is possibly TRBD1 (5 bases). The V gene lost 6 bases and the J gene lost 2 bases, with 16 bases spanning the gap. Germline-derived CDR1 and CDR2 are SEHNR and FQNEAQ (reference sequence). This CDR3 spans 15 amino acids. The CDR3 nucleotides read TGTGCCAGCAGTGTAAGGCAGGGCAAACAAGAGACCCAGTACTTC. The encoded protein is CASSVRQGKQETQYF.

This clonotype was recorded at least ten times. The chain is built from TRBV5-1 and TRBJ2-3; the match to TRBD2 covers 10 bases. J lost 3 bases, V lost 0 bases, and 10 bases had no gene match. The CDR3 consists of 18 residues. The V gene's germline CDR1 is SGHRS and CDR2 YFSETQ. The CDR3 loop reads CASSLAASGSFATDTQYF. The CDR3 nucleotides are TGCGCCAGCAGCTTGGCGGCTAGCGGGAGTTTCGCGACAGATACGCAGTATTTT.

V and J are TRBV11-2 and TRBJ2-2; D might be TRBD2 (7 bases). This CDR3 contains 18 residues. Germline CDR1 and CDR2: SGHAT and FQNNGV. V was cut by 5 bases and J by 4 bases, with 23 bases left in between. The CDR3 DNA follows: TGTGCCAGCAGCCTCTCCCCAGTGGGGGGGCTAAGCACCGGGGAGCTGTTTTTT. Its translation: CASSLSPVGGLSTGELFF.

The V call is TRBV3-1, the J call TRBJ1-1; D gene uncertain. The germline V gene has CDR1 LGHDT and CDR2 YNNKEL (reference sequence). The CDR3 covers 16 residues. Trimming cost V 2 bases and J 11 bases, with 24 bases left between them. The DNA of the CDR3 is TGTGCCAGCAGCCAACGACCTGGGCAGGCGGTCCATGAGGCTTTCTTT. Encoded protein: CASSQRPGQAVHEAFF.